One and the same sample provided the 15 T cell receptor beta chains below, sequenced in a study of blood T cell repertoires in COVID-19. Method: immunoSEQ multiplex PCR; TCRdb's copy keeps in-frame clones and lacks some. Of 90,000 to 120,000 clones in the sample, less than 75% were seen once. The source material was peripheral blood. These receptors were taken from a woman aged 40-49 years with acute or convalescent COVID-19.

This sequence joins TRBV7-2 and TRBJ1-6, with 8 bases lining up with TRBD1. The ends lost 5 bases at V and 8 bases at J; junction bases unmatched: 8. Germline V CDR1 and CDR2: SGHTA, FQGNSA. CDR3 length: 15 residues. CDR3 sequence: CASSPQSGGDSPLHF. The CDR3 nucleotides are TGTGCCAGCAGCCCGCAATCAGGGGGCGATTCACCCCTCCACTTT.

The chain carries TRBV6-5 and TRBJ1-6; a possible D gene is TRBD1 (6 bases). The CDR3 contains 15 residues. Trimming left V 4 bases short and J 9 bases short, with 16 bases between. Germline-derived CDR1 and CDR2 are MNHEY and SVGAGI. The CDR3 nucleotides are TGTGCCAGCAGTTCCGGTATTGGGGGCCGTTCACCCCTCCACTTT. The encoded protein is CASSSGIGGRSPLHF.

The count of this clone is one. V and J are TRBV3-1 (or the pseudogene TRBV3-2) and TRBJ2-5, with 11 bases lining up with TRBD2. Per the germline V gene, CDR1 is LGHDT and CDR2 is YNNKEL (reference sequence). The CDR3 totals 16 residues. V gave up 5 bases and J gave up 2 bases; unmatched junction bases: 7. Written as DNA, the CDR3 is TGTGCCAGCAGCGAAAGACTAGCGGGGTTTCAAGAGACCCAGTACTTC. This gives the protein CASSERLAGFQETQYF.

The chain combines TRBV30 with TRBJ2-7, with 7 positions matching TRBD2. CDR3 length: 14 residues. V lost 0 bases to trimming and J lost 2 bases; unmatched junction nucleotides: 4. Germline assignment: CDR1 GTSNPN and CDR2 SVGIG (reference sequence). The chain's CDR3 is CAWSVLGGAYEQYF. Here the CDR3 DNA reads TGTGCCTGGAGTGTACTGGGGGGGGCCTACGAGCAGTACTTC.

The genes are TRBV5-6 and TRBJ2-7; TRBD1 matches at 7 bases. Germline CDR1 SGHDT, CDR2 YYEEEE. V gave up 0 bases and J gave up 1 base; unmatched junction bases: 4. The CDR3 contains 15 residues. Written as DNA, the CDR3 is TGTGCCAGCAGCTTGGGACAGGGTTCGTCCTACGAGCAGTACTTC. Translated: CASSLGQGSSYEQYF. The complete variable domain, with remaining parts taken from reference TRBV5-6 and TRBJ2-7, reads DAGVTQSPTHLIKTRGQQVTLRCSPKSGHDTVSWYQQALGQGPQFIFQYYEEEERQRGNFPDRFSGHQFPNYSSELNVNALLLGDSALYLCASSLGQGSSYEQYFGPGTRLTVT.

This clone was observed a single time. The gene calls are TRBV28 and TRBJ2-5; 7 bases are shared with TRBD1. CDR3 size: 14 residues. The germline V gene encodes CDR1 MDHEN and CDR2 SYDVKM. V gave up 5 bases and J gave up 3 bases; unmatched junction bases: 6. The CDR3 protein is CASSDYTGEETQYF. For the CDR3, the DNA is TGTGCCAGCAGTGATTATACAGGGGAAGAGACCCAGTACTTC.

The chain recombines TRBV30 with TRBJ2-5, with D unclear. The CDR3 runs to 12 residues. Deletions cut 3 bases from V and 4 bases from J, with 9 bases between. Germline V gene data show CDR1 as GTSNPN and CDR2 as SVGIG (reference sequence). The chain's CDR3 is CAWRQASETQYF. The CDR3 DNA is TGTGCCTGGAGGCAGGCCTCAGAGACCCAGTACTTC.

The CDR3 region has the DNA TGTGCCATCAGGGACAGCTCCTACGAGCAGTACTTC. This encodes CAIRDSSYEQYF. The V gene is TRBV10-3, the J gene TRBJ2-7; TRBD1 might be the D (6 bases). Germline values: CDR1 ENHRY, CDR2 SYGVKD. This CDR3 is built from 12 residues. Trimming stripped 6 bases from V and 0 bases from J, with 6 bases between.

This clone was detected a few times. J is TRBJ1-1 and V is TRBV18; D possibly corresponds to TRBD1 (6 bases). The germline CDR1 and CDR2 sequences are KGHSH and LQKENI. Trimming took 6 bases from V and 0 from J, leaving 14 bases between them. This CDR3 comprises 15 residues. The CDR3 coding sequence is TGTGCCAGCTCCCCCAGGGACACTATGAACACTGAAGCTTTCTTT. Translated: CASSPRDTMNTEAFF.

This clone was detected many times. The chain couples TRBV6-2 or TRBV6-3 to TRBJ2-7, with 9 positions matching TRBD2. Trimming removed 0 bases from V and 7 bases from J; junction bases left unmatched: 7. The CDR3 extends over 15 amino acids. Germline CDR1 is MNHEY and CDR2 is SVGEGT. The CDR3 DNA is TGTGCCAGCAGTTACTCCCCCCTAGCGGGGTGGGAGCAGTACTTC. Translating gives CASSYSPLAGWEQYF.

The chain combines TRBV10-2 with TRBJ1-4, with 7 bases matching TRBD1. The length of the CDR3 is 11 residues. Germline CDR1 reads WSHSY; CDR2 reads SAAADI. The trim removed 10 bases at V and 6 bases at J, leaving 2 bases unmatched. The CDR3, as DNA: TGCGCCAACGGGACAGATGAAAAACTGTTTTTT. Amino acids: CANGTDEKLFF.

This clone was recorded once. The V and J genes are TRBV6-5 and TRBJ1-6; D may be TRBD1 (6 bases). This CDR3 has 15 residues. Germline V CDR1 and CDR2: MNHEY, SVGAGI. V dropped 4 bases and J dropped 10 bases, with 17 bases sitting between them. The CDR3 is CASSLQGFDYSPLHF. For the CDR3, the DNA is TGTGCCAGCAGTTTACAGGGTTTCGATTACTCACCCCTCCACTTT.

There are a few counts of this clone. The CDR3 bases are TGTGCCAGTAGTCTCAGGGGCGTAGGGAGCTCCTATAATTCACCCCTCCACTTT. This encodes CASSLRGVGSSYNSPLHF. The chain links TRBV19 to TRBJ1-6, with a weak D call TRBD1 (6 bases). In germline, CDR1 is LNHDA, CDR2 SQIVND (reference sequence). The CDR3 is 18 amino acids. Trimming left V 5 bases short and J 0 bases short, with 17 bases between. Full variable domain (remainder filled in from reference TRBV19 and TRBJ1-6): DGGITQSPKYLFRKEGQNVTLSCEQNLNHDAMYWYRQDPGQGLRLIYYSQIVNDFQKGDIAEGYSVSREKKESFPLTVTSAQKNPTAFYLCASSLRGVGSSYNSPLHFGNGTRLTVT.

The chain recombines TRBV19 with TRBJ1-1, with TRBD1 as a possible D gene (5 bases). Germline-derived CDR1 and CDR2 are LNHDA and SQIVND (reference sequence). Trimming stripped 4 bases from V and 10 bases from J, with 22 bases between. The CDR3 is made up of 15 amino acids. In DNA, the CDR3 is TGTGCCAGTAGTACCCCGGACACCCCAGGTGGTGGAGCTTTCTTT. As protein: CASSTPDTPGGGAFF.

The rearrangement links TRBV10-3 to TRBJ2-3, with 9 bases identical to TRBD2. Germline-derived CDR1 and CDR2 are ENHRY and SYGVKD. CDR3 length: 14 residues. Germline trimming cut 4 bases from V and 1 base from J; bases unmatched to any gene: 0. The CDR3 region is CAISGLAGTDTQYF. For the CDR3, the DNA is TGTGCCATCAGTGGACTAGCGGGCACAGATACGCAGTATTTT.